The subject of this entry is one T cell receptor beta chain. Only in-frame clones appear in the TCRdb table, and some are missing; sequencing was by immunoSEQ multiplex PCR. The data show tens of thousands of clones, with more than 70% seen just once and 13% to 15% held by the top ten. The data derive from a study of PD-L1 blockade in urothelial cancer. The V gene's germline CDR1 is MNHNS and CDR2 SASEGT. V dropped 3 bases and J dropped 5; count of bases not matched to a gene: 8. The CDR3 runs 15 residues. Time point of the sample: pretreatment peripheral blood. Sample: PBMCs, taken around atezolizumab (anti-PD-L1) treatment. The chain employs TRBV6-1 and TRBJ2-5; TRBD1 matches at 8 bases. The source of this sequence is a man aged 55 to 69 with urothelial cancer. CDR3 protein: CASSEVRGRWETQYF. The CDR3 coding sequence is TGTGCCAGCAGTGAGGTCAGGGGGCGATGGGAGACCCAGTACTTC.